The next 15 T cell receptor beta chains were all read from a single sample in a study of cytomegalovirus exposure and HLA in healthy donors. The primer mix had 60 Vbeta and 13 Jbeta primers. Assay: immunoSEQ multiplex PCR; the TCRdb copy retains only in-frame clones and omits some. The sample lists 150,000 to 200,000 clones, over 80% occurring once. What was sequenced was PBMCs. Receptors originate from a girl aged 10-17 years in good health and CMV-seropositive.

The J gene is TRBJ2-5, the V gene TRBV10-2; D gene uncertain. Trimming took off 3 bases at V and 5 bases at J, with 4 bases between the two ends. The CDR3 loop spans 11 amino acids. Germline V lookup: CDR1 WSHSY, CDR2 SAAADI. This CDR3 reads CASSDGETQYF. As DNA, the CDR3 is TGCGCCAGCAGTGACGGGGAGACCCAGTACTTC.

This clone turned up a few times. The V gene is TRBV9, the J gene TRBJ2-3, with TRBD1 matching 7 bases. The junction had 6 bases not matched to a gene; V was cut back by 0 bases and J by 2 bases. This CDR3 region has 16 residues. Germline V gene lookup returns CDR1 SGDLS and CDR2 YYNGEE. DNA of the CDR3: TGTGCCAGCAGCGTAGGAAGGGGGCGCAACACAGATACGCAGTATTTT. Translation: CASSVGRGRNTDTQYF.

This clone was found a few times. This rearrangement joins TRBV7-9 to TRBJ1-1; 10 nucleotides line up with TRBD1. The germline CDR1 and CDR2 sequences are SEHNR and FQNEAQ (reference sequence). The CDR3 runs 14 residues. V lost 3 bases and J lost 4; bases outside the gene matches: 2. Written as DNA, the CDR3 is TGTGCCAGCAGCTTGGGGACAGGGGTCACTGAAGCTTTCTTT. Amino acids: CASSLGTGVTEAFF.

The gene calls are TRBV27 and TRBJ1-1; 7 positions match TRBD1. Germline CDR1 MNHEY, CDR2 SMNVEV (reference sequence). This CDR3 comprises 15 residues. J was trimmed by 1 base and V by 6 bases; bases with no gene match: 8. DNA for the CDR3: TGTGCCAGCAGGGCCGGGACAGTAGGGAACACTGAAGCTTTCTTT. The encoded protein is CASRAGTVGNTEAFF.

Only one count was recorded for this clone. V and J are TRBV18 and TRBJ1-2; a weak D match, TRBD1 (6 bases). The length of the CDR3 is 15 residues. Trimming took off 8 bases at V and 2 bases at J, with 18 bases between the two ends. Looked up from germline, CDR1 is KGHSH and CDR2 is LQKENI. CDR3 in DNA: TGTGCCAGCCCGTGGAACAGGGAATTCAACTATGGCTACACCTTC. It encodes CASPWNREFNYGYTF.

V is TRBV11-2 and J is TRBJ2-2; 7 positions agree with TRBD2. The CDR3 sequence is 16 residues long. Germline V CDR1 and CDR2: SGHAT, FQNNGV. V was pared by 5 bases and J by 4 bases, with 10 bases of the junction left unmatched. CDR3 protein: CASSRIRRETTGELFF. CDR3 bases: TGTGCCAGCAGCCGGATCCGGCGGGAGACCACCGGGGAGCTGTTTTTT.

V and J are TRBV7-2 and TRBJ2-7; D possibly corresponds to TRBD2 (7 bases). The germline gives CDR1 SGHTA, CDR2 FQGNSA. The CDR3 is made up of 15 amino acids. V lost 1 base, J lost 5 bases, and 15 bases lay in between. The CDR3 loop reads CASSLDAGASDEQYF. Here the CDR3 DNA reads TGTGCCAGCAGCTTAGACGCGGGGGCGAGCGACGAGCAGTACTTC.

Written as DNA, the CDR3 is TGTGCCAGCAGTCTAAGTCCCCGGGGTGAAAAACTGTTTTTT. It encodes CASSLSPRGEKLFF. The chain recombines TRBV7-9 with TRBJ1-4; D ambiguous. V lost 6 bases and J lost 7, with 15 bases in between. This CDR3 is 14 amino acids long. CDR1 and CDR2 (germline): SEHNR, FQNEAQ (reference sequence).

The chain is built from TRBV5-1 and TRBJ2-1; 7 bases agree with TRBD2. The CDR3 has 15 amino acids. J lost 4 bases, V lost 0 bases, and 4 bases had no gene match. The germline CDR1 and CDR2 sequences are SGHRS and YFSETQ. The CDR3 here is CASSLGGGFYNEQFF. In DNA form, the CDR3 reads TGCGCCAGCAGCTTGGGCGGGGGTTTTTACAATGAGCAGTTCTTC.

The genes are TRBV27 and TRBJ2-2, with 14 bases identical to TRBD2. The CDR3 loop spans 17 amino acids. V lost 5 bases, J lost 0 bases, and 2 bases stayed unmatched. The germline CDR1 and CDR2 sequences are MNHEY and SMNVEV (reference sequence). CDR3 DNA sequence: TGTGCCAGCAGTCCGGGACTAGCGGGAGCGAACACCGGGGAGCTGTTTTTT. It codes for CASSPGLAGANTGELFF.

The sample holds a few counts of this clone. The V call is TRBV25-1, the J call TRBJ1-1; 8 nucleotides align to TRBD1. After removal of 8 bases from V and 4 bases from J, the junction contained 3 bases not matched to a gene. The CDR3 is made up of 12 amino acids. Germline CDR1 and CDR2: MGHDK and SYGVNS. The CDR3 region has the DNA TGTGCCAGCGGCACAGGGGGCACTGAAGCTTTCTTT. This gives the protein CASGTGGTEAFF. Full variable domain (rest looked up from reference TRBV25-1 and TRBJ1-1): EADIYQTPRYLVIGTGKKITLECSQTMGHDKMYWYQQDPGMELHLIHYSYGVNSTEKGDLSSESTVSRIRTEHFPLTLESARPSHTSQYLCASGTGGTEAFFGQGTRLTVV.

The genes are TRBV9 and TRBJ2-7, with D maybe TRBD1 (5 bases). The CDR3 consists of 13 residues. Trimming left V 4 bases short and J 6 bases short, with 14 bases between. Looked up from germline, CDR1 is SGDLS and CDR2 is YYNGEE. CDR3 residues: CASSSIGAAEQYF. In DNA form, the CDR3 reads TGTGCCAGCAGCTCTATTGGGGCCGCCGAGCAGTACTTC.

The DNA of the CDR3 is TGCGCCAGCAGCCACTCCCGGGACAGGATGAGCTCTGGAAACACCATATATTTT. Its protein is CASSHSRDRMSSGNTIYF. This chain connects TRBV10-1 to TRBJ1-3; 8 nucleotides align to TRBD1. The CDR3 extends over 18 amino acids. V shed 6 bases and J 0 bases; nucleotides not matched to a gene: 13. Germline lookup yields CDR1 WNHNN and CDR2 SYGVQD (reference sequence).

The genes are TRBV6-5 and TRBJ1-1, with D maybe TRBD1 (5 bases). There are 14 residues in the CDR3. Deletions cut 4 bases from V and 2 bases from J, with 11 bases between. Per germline, CDR1 MNHEY and CDR2 SVGAGI. CDR3 protein: CASSFSGLNTEAFF. The CDR3 DNA is TGTGCCAGCAGTTTTTCAGGGCTAAACACTGAAGCTTTCTTT.

The chain couples TRBV18 to TRBJ2-7; D is unresolved. The V end was cut by 3 bases, the J end by 2 bases, with 11 bases between. This CDR3 spans 14 amino acids. Per the germline V gene, CDR1 is KGHSH and CDR2 is LQKENI. CDR3 amino acids: CASSPPGTPYEQYF. For the CDR3, the DNA is TGTGCCAGCTCACCTCCGGGTACCCCCTACGAGCAGTACTTC.